These 29 T cell receptor beta chains came from one sample sequenced in a study of cytomegalovirus exposure and HLA in healthy donors. With 60 Vbeta and 13 Jbeta primers, the PCR was carried out. Repertoires were generated with immunoSEQ multiplex PCR, while TCRdb's copy carries only in-frame clones and drops some. Counted here are 100,000 to 150,000 clones, 60% to 80% occurring once; the ten biggest clones make up 0.8% to 0.95%. The sequenced sample was PBMCs. Receptors were obtained from a woman aged 60 to 75 in good health and CMV-seronegative.

The CDR3 DNA follows: TGTGCCAGCAGCTTTAGCCAGAACACTGAAGCTTTCTTT. This sequence encodes CASSFSQNTEAFF. The chain recombines TRBV7-2 with TRBJ1-1; D is unclear. The length of the CDR3 is 13 residues. Germline CDR1 is SGHTA and CDR2 is FQGNSA. V was clipped by 3 bases and J by 1 base, with 6 bases between them.

V usage is TRBV18 and J usage is TRBJ1-4; D not certain. The germline V and J ends were trimmed by 5 bases and 7 bases, with 20 bases remaining between them. The CDR3 is 16 residues long. Germline V gene data show CDR1 as KGHSH and CDR2 as LQKENI. Written as DNA, the CDR3 is TGTGCCAGCTCAGGCCAGAGGGCCCAGTCTTCTGAAAAACTGTTTTTT. It translates to CASSGQRAQSSEKLFF.

The CDR3 coding sequence is TGTGCCTGGAGGGACACGGCGGCTGAAAAACTGTTTTTT. This codes for CAWRDTAAEKLFF. V usage is TRBV30 and J usage is TRBJ1-4, with D tentatively TRBD1 (5 bases). This CDR3 spans 13 amino acids. Trimming pared 3 bases from V and 7 bases from J, leaving 12 bases between. In germline, CDR1 is GTSNPN, CDR2 SVGIG (reference sequence).

The rearrangement uses TRBV28 and TRBJ2-2; D is unclear. This CDR3 is 13 amino acids long. Trimming removed 7 bases at V and 4 bases at J, with 10 bases between. CDR1 is MDHEN and CDR2 is SYDVKM in the germline V gene. DNA of the CDR3: TGTGCCAGCACCCCCCCCGGCACCGGGGAGCTGTTTTTT. The encoded protein is CASTPPGTGELFF.

In regard to this clone: Other DNA sequences in the sample encode the same CDR3. This rearrangement joins TRBV5-1 to TRBJ2-5, with 7 bases matching TRBD2. V shed 0 bases, J shed 4 bases, and the junction held 3 bases outside the gene matches. The CDR3 extends over 14 amino acids. Germline CDR1 SGHRS, CDR2 YFSETQ. Here the CDR3 reads CASSLGTSGETQYF. Here the CDR3 DNA reads TGCGCCAGCAGCTTGGGGACTAGTGGAGAGACCCAGTACTTC.

V is TRBV19 and J is TRBJ2-7; 7 bases agree with TRBD2. The CDR3 runs to 15 residues. Germline V gene sequence: CDR1 LNHDA, CDR2 SQIVND (reference sequence). V lost 6 bases and J lost 0; bases outside the gene matches: 8. The CDR3 loop reads CASRPHGGSSYEQYF. The CDR3 DNA reads TGTGCCAGTAGGCCCCACGGCGGGAGCTCCTACGAGCAGTACTTC.

The sample holds a few counts of this clone. V gene TRBV28 combines with J gene TRBJ1-5, with D possibly matching TRBD1 (6 bases). The V end lost 6 bases, the J end lost 7 bases, and 16 bases lay between the germline ends. There are 14 residues in the CDR3. Germline assignment: CDR1 MDHEN and CDR2 SYDVKM. CDR3 bases: TGTGCCAGCAGGACACACACAGGGAACCAGCCCCAGCATTTT. This translates into CASRTHTGNQPQHF.

This clone was observed a handful of times. V is TRBV6-5 and J is TRBJ1-5, with 7 bases identical to TRBD1. Germline values: CDR1 MNHEY, CDR2 SVGAGI. There are 15 residues in the CDR3. Unmatched junction bases numbered 14, after V lost 6 bases and J lost 9 bases. The CDR3 here is CASRTGTDLGTPQHF. The CDR3 DNA sequence: TGTGCCAGCAGGACCGGGACAGACCTTGGGACGCCCCAGCATTTT.

This clone was detected many times. The V gene is TRBV28, the J gene TRBJ1-6; D gene ambiguous. Trimming cost V 1 base and J 7 bases, with 11 bases left between them. The germline V gene has CDR1 MDHEN and CDR2 SYDVKM. This CDR3 is 15 amino acids long. CDR3 loop: CASSLSPENNSPLHF. Written as DNA, the CDR3 is TGTGCCAGCAGTTTATCGCCAGAAAACAATTCACCCCTCCACTTT.

The rearrangement joins TRBV27 to TRBJ1-2; a weak D match, TRBD1 (6 bases). This CDR3 has 15 amino acids. The germline gives CDR1 MNHEY, CDR2 SMNVEV (reference sequence). Trimming stripped 6 bases from V and 8 bases from J, with 22 bases between. CDR3 region: CASSPGGWGLSGYTF. The CDR3 DNA reads TGTGCCAGCAGCCCGGGGGGGTGGGGGCTCAGCGGCTACACCTTC.

The chain is built from TRBV5-4 and TRBJ1-1, with D unresolved. Trimming shortened V by 5 bases and J by 1 base, and 9 bases separated the two germline ends. Germline V CDR1 and CDR2: SGHNT, YYREEE (reference sequence). This CDR3 comprises 13 residues. This CDR3 reads CASRMDWNTEAFF. In nucleotides, the CDR3 is TGTGCCAGCAGAATGGACTGGAACACTGAAGCTTTCTTT.

This chain connects TRBV7-9 to TRBJ2-5; 7 bases match TRBD1. CDR1 is SEHNR, CDR2 FQNEAQ, per germline (reference sequence). The CDR3 length is 17 residues. V dropped 3 bases and J dropped 3; count of bases not matched to a gene: 13. The CDR3 bases are TGTGCCAGCAGCTTGGTTCAGCGACAGGGTGGTGAAGAGACCCAGTACTTC. Its translation is CASSLVQRQGGEETQYF.

V usage is TRBV11-3 and J usage is TRBJ1-3; TRBD1 matches 12 bases. J was trimmed by 2 bases and V by 2 bases; bases with no gene match: 1. CDR1 is SGHNT, CDR2 YENEEA, per germline. This CDR3 is 16 amino acids long. This CDR3 is CASSLRDRGPGNTIYF. DNA of the CDR3: TGTGCCAGCAGCTTACGGGACAGGGGGCCTGGAAACACCATATATTTT.

This sequence joins TRBV5-1 and TRBJ2-6; D may be TRBD1 (5 bases). The CDR3 consists of 18 residues. Trimming cost V 3 bases and J 0 bases, with 16 bases left between them. The germline V gene encodes CDR1 SGHRS and CDR2 YFSETQ. CDR3 amino acids: CASSSGHATDSGANVLTF. The CDR3 coding sequence is TGCGCCAGCAGCTCAGGACACGCGACAGACTCTGGGGCCAACGTCCTGACTTTC.

The chain joins TRBV7-9 to TRBJ2-3, with D possibly TRBD2 on 6 matching bases. CDR1 is SEHNR and CDR2 is FQNEAQ in the germline V gene (reference sequence). The CDR3 has 17 residues. The V and J ends lost 1 base and 5 bases respectively, with 19 bases between them. CDR3 residues: CASSLGVAVRGLDTQYF. The DNA for the CDR3 is TGTGCCAGCAGCTTAGGGGTAGCGGTCCGAGGGTTAGATACGCAGTATTTT.

The chain couples TRBV18 to TRBJ1-4, with D perhaps TRBD1 (5 bases). Trimming removed 3 bases from V and 7 bases from J, with 9 bases in between. CDR1 KGHSH and CDR2 LQKENI come from the germline V gene. CDR3 length: 13 amino acids. The CDR3 sequence: CASSPQGSEKLFF. The CDR3 DNA follows: TGTGCCAGCTCACCCCAGGGATCTGAAAAACTGTTTTTT.

V usage is TRBV6-1 and J usage is TRBJ2-2; no firm D call. Trimming removed 1 base from V and 5 bases from J, with 8 bases in between. CDR1 is MNHNS, CDR2 SASEGT, per germline. The CDR3 sequence is 14 residues long. The CDR3 is CASSEVVATGELFF. For the CDR3, the DNA is TGTGCCAGCAGTGAAGTGGTGGCTACCGGGGAGCTGTTTTTT.

The rearrangement joins TRBV28 to TRBJ2-7; D is ambiguous. Germline V gives CDR1 MDHEN, CDR2 SYDVKM. CDR3 length equals 10 residues. Trimming pared 6 bases from V and 12 bases from J, leaving 12 bases between. CDR3 amino acids: CASSGRYRYF. The CDR3 nucleotides are TGTGCCAGCAGCGGTCGGTATCGGTACTTC.

This clone was detected a few times. This chain joins TRBV28 and TRBJ1-2; 9 bases are shared with TRBD1. V lost 5 bases to trimming and J lost 4 bases; unmatched junction nucleotides: 5. In germline, CDR1 is MDHEN, CDR2 SYDVKM. The CDR3 runs to 14 residues. CDR3 nucleotide sequence: TGTGCCAGCAGTATGACAGGGGGTACCTATGGCTACACCTTC. Amino acid sequence: CASSMTGGTYGYTF.

This clone was picked up a small number of times. This chain uses TRBV4-1 with TRBJ2-6; the match to TRBD1 covers 7 bases. The CDR3 spans 17 residues. With V trimmed by 4 bases and J by 1 base, 7 bases remained unmatched. Germline CDR1 MGHRA, CDR2 YSYEKL. The CDR3 DNA reads TGCGCCAGCAGCCCGACAGGGCTGAATTCTGGGGCCAACGTCCTGACTTTC. Amino acids: CASSPTGLNSGANVLTF.

The gene calls are TRBV19 and TRBJ1-2, with 8 bases aligning to TRBD1. In germline, CDR1 is LNHDA, CDR2 SQIVND (reference sequence). This CDR3 has 16 amino acids. The J segment lost 4 bases and the V segment lost 10 bases, leaving 17 bases of the junction unmatched. The CDR3 region has the DNA TGTGCCACTATCGGGACAGGTAGACTAAAAAGCTATGGCTACACCTTC. Its protein product is CATIGTGRLKSYGYTF.

The V gene is TRBV18, the J gene TRBJ1-4, with 10 bases matching TRBD1. The CDR3 has 15 amino acids. V dropped 3 bases and J dropped 7; count of bases not matched to a gene: 5. CDR1 and CDR2 (germline): KGHSH, LQKENI. CDR3 residues: CASSPGTGVGEKLFF. CDR3 nucleotide sequence: TGTGCCAGCTCACCTGGGACAGGGGTAGGTGAAAAACTGTTTTTT.

The genes are TRBV5-4 and TRBJ2-7, with 9 bases lining up with TRBD1. The ends lost 4 bases at V and 3 bases at J; junction bases unmatched: 5. The CDR3 loop spans 14 amino acids. The germline V gene has CDR1 SGHNT and CDR2 YYREEE (reference sequence). In DNA, the CDR3 is TGTGCCAGCAGCCGAGGGACAGGGCTCTACGAGCAGTACTTC. Amino acid sequence: CASSRGTGLYEQYF. Filled out from reference TRBV5-4 and TRBJ2-7, the complete variable domain reads ETGVTQSPTHLIKTRGQQVTLRCSSQSGHNTVSWYQQALGQGPQFIFQYYREEENGRGNFPPRFSGLQFPNYSSELNVNALELDDSALYLCASSRGTGLYEQYFGPGTRLTVT.

This chain links TRBV19 with TRBJ2-1, with D possibly matching TRBD2 (6 bases). Germline lookup yields CDR1 LNHDA and CDR2 SQIVND (reference sequence). This CDR3 spans 14 amino acids. Trimming took 6 bases from V and 6 from J, leaving 15 bases between them. Here the CDR3 reads CASRGDWTINEQFF. The CDR3 nucleotides are TGTGCCAGTAGGGGGGACTGGACCATCAATGAGCAGTTCTTC.

This clone was seen a few times. The chain is built from TRBV7-8 and TRBJ2-1, with D possibly TRBD2 on 6 matching bases. Trimming stripped 3 bases from V and 7 bases from J, with 19 bases between. The CDR3 loop spans 16 amino acids. Germline V gene lookup returns CDR1 SGHVS and CDR2 FQNEAQ. The CDR3 DNA sequence: TGTGCCAGCAGCTTCTGGGACTCCCCTTATAGGAATGAGCAGTTCTTC. Translated, it gives CASSFWDSPYRNEQFF.

V usage is TRBV5-1 and J usage is TRBJ2-2, with D perhaps TRBD1 (6 bases). V gave up 4 bases and J gave up 5 bases, with 9 bases separating them. The CDR3 has 13 residues. The germline V gene has CDR1 SGHRS and CDR2 YFSETQ. The CDR3 DNA is TGCGCCAGCAGCACAGGGACGACCGGGGAGCTGTTTTTT. Protein product: CASSTGTTGELFF.

Only a few counts were recorded for this clone. The J gene is TRBJ1-2, the V gene TRBV6-5; D remains unclear. Trimming took off 0 bases at V and 6 bases at J, with 8 bases between the two ends. From germline, CDR1 is MNHEY and CDR2 SVGAGI. The CDR3 length is 13 residues. CDR3 protein: CASSYSNLNGYTF. The CDR3 DNA follows: TGTGCCAGCAGTTACTCGAACTTAAATGGCTACACCTTC.

This clone appeared a few times. The V and J genes are TRBV4-2 and TRBJ2-3, with TRBD2 matching 8 bases. Germline V CDR1 and CDR2: LGHNA, YNFKEQ. The CDR3 length is 15 residues. V shed 6 bases and J 5 bases; nucleotides not matched to a gene: 10. The CDR3, as DNA: TGTGCCAGCAGACGGACGGGGGGGATGGGAGATACGCAGTATTTT. As protein: CASRRTGGMGDTQYF.

V gene TRBV7-2 combines with J gene TRBJ2-4; 13 positions match TRBD2. The V gene end was trimmed by 5 bases and the J gene end by 1 base; junction bases not matched to a gene: 2. The CDR3 sequence is 16 residues long. The V gene's germline CDR1 is SGHTA and CDR2 FQGNSA. In DNA, the CDR3 is TGTGCCAGCAGCCTGACTAGCGGGGGGGCCAAAAACATTCAGTACTTC. It translates to CASSLTSGGAKNIQYF. Combining the CDR3 with reference TRBV7-2 and TRBJ2-4 gives the whole variable domain GAGVSQSPSNKVTEKGKDVELRCDPISGHTALYWYRQSLGQGLEFLIYFQGNSAPDKSGLPSDRFSAERTGGSVSTLTIQRTQQEDSAVYLCASSLTSGGAKNIQYFGAGTRLSVL.